The source of this TCR beta chain is a study of post-analysis software for immune sequencing data (dated by TCRdb to between 2014 and 2016). Background on the whole study: The recorded disease courses included relapsing-remitting, secondary progressive and progressive-relapsing multiple sclerosis, and some patients had no subtype annotation. The multiple sclerosis patient repertoires were compared with approximately 11 previously published healthy control repertoires from donors aged roughly 6 to 25 years. A subset of samples was prepared in parallel using single-end sample barcoding, then pooled and co-amplified after Illumina adapter ligation.

TCR beta repertoires were profiled from peripheral blood of more than ten young patients with multiple sclerosis to demonstrate the VDJtools post-analysis software. The multiple sclerosis patients were children and adolescents ranging in age from 6 to 15 years. Receptors were amplified or captured by PCR. The reads were generated on an Illumina HiSeq 2500. To reduce PCR and sequencing biases, unique molecular identifiers were built into the TCR beta cDNA libraries. Every 1 to 10 million input T cells yielded approximately 500,000 cDNA molecules, meaning each molecule approximated one T cell. The patient libraries were prepared and sequenced using the same protocol as the earlier healthy control dataset. Within a given batch, samples were prepared together, multiplexed and sequenced on the same HiSeq lane. The paper's processing steps were these. MIGEC handled the raw barcoded reads, throwing out single-read molecular identifier groups before consensus assembly and CDR3 extraction. VDJtools was used for post-analysis of the clonotype tables, with diversity normalized by down-sampling every dataset to the smallest sample size. In repertoire overlap clustering, CDR3 amino acid sequences, but not nucleotide sequences, were matched to correct batch-related cross-sample contamination. TCRdb reworked the public reads: Q25 trimming with fastp, MiXCR clone assembly, productive beta chains retained. Under each unique CDR3 protein, matching rows form one entry showing the most common genes and DNA. TCRdb's processing, not the authors', yielded these V and J calls. This sample has 430,000 or so distinct CDR3 sequences in its table, and approximately 42% of those were observed once. Of the sample, under 9% falls within the top ten clones.

Here is what the overall study found, with its caveats: The multiple sclerosis patient group was slightly younger than the control group. Several TRBV segments, including TRBV5-6, TRBV5-1 and TRBV20-1, were significantly more frequent in patients than controls. Direct clustering with F measure showed strong co-clustering of samples prepared in the same batch, prompting a batch-effect correction. Multiple sclerosis patients had significantly lower normalized Chao1 diversity than controls, a result that suggests substantial peripheral T-cell clonal expansion.

As to this clonotype: The specificity of this receptor is unknown. It has no much larger one-base neighbor in the sample; base qualities were not kept.

Its CDR3 holds 15 amino acids, cysteine through phenylalanine. Kept here is only the CDR3 DNA, which spans 45 bases and is read in frame from base 1. In the germline V gene, CDR1 corresponds to MGHRA and CDR2 to YSYEKL. V is shortened by 2 bases, J by 2 bases, and the region joining them spans 12 bases. This clonotype was obtained from a girl aged 2 to 10 with multiple sclerosis. The chain employs TRBV4-1 and TRBJ1-1; no confident D gene assignment can be made. Sequenced: blood. The DNA sequence is given as TGCGCCAGCAGCCAATATCAAGTTGTAAACACTGAAGCTTTCTTT. It is translated as CASSQYQVVNTEAFF.